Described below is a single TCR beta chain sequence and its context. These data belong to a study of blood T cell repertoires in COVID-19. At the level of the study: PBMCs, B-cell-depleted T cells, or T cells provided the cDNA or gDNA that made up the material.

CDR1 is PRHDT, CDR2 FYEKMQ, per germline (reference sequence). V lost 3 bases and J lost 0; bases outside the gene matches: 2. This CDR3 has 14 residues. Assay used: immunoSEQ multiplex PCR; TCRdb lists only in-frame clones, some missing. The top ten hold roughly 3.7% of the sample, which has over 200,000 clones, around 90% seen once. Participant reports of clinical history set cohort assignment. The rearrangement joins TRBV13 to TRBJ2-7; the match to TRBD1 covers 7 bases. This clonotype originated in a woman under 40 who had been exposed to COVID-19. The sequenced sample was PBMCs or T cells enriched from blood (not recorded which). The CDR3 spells CASSFRTGSYEQYF. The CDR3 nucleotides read TGTGCCAGCAGCTTCCGGACAGGCTCCTACGAGCAGTACTTC. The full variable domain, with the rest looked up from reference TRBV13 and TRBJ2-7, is AAGVIQSPRHLIKEKRETATLKCYPIPRHDTVYWYQQGPGQDPQFLISFYEKMQSDKGSIPDRFSAQQFSDYHSELNMSSLELGDSALYFCASSFRTGSYEQYFGPGTRLTVT.